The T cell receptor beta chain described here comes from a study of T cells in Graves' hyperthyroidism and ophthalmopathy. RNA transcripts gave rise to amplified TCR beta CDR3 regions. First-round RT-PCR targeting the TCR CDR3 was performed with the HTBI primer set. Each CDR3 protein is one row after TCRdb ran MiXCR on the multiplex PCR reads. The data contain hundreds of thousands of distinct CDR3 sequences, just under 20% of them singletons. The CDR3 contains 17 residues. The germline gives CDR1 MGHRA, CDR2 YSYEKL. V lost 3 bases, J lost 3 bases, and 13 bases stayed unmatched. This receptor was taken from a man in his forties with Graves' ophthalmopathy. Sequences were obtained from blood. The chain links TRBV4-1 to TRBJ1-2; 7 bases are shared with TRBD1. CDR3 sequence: CASSHFSDRVLDYGYTF. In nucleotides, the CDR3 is TGCGCCAGCAGCCATTTCAGTGACAGGGTCTTGGACTATGGCTACACCTTC.